The 4 T cell receptor beta chains in this list originate from one sample, sequenced in a study of T-cell reconstitution after alpha-beta-depleted transplantation in children. Library preparation (for TCRbeta) was performed with unique molecular identifiers. TCRdb passed the PCR reads through MiXCR, listing each CDR3 protein once. This table holds about 240,000 distinct CDR3 sequences, around 11% found once. The sample here was PBMCs from the stem cell graft donor, taken from the stem cell graft. The receptors here all came from a human donor who donated a stem cell graft to a child with acute lymphoblastic leukemia.

The sample holds a few counts of this clonotype. V and J are TRBV5-1 and TRBJ2-3; 10 positions agree with TRBD2. CDR1 is SGHRS, CDR2 YFSETQ, per germline. Losses at the gene ends were 0 bases for V and 2 bases for J; bases not matched to a gene: 12. The CDR3 has 19 amino acids. CDR3 bases: TGCGCCAGCAGCTTGGCCGTAGGAGCCAGCGGGAGGGCCACAGATACGCAGTATTTT. Protein: CASSLAVGASGRATDTQYF.

This clonotype was seen many times. The J gene is TRBJ2-3, the V gene TRBV27; tentative D call: TRBD2 (5 bases). This CDR3 is 13 amino acids long. V dropped 6 bases and J dropped 0 bases, with 7 bases sitting between them. Looked up from germline, CDR1 is MNHEY and CDR2 is SMNVEV (reference sequence). CDR3 in amino acids: CASRTISTDTQYF. Written as DNA, the CDR3 is TGTGCCAGCAGGACTATTAGCACAGATACGCAGTATTTT.

This clonotype was observed many times. The genes are TRBV20-1 and TRBJ2-1; a possible D gene is TRBD1 (6 bases). With 0 bases removed from V and 6 bases from J, the gap between germline ends came to 15 bases. Germline V lookup: CDR1 DFQATT, CDR2 SNEGSKA (reference sequence). The CDR3 runs to 15 residues. CDR3 nucleotides: TGCAGTGCTAGAGATATCACAGGGTCCCTCAATGAGCAGTTCTTC. Amino acids: CSARDITGSLNEQFF.

This clonotype was detected many times. The V gene is TRBV24-1, the J gene TRBJ2-2; 8 positions agree with TRBD2. Trimming at V came to 9 bases and at J to 0 bases, leaving 8 bases not matched to a gene. CDR3 length: 16 amino acids. Germline V gene sequence: CDR1 KGHDR, CDR2 SFDVKD. The chain's CDR3 is CATSTSGGANTGELFF. As DNA, the CDR3 is TGTGCCACCTCAACCAGCGGGGGCGCGAACACCGGGGAGCTGTTTTTT.